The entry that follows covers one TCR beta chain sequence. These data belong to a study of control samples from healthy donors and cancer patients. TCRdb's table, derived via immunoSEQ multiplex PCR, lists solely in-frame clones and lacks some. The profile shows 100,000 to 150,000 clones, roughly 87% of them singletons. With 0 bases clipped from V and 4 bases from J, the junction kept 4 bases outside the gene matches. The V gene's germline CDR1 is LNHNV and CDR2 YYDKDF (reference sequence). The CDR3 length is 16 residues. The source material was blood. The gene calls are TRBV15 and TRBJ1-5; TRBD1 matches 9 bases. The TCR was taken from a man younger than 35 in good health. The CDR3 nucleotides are TGTGCCACCAGCAGAGATGGTGGACAGGGGAATCAGCCCCAGCATTTT. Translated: CATSRDGGQGNQPQHF. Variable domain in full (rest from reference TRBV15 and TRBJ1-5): DAMVIQNPRYQVTQFGKPVTLSCSQTLNHNVMYWYQQKSSQAPKLLFHYYDKDFNNEADTPDNFQSRRPNTSFCFLDIRSPGLGDTAMYLCATSRDGGQGNQPQHFGDGTRLSIL.